The text below deals with one T cell receptor beta chain. Germline CDR1 is MNHNS and CDR2 is SASEGT. The length of the CDR3 is 16 residues. Trimming cost V 5 bases and J 8 bases, with 22 bases left between them. The source of the sample is a study of early T cells in non-severe SARS-CoV-2 infection. Study-wide context: The chains were unpaired, and the sequenced material was bulk RNA from unsorted whole blood.

MiXCR, run by TCRdb on the 5' RACE reads, gives a single entry per CDR3 protein. The sample has roughly 18,000 distinct CDR3 sequences, 5.9% seen once. Sequencing was performed on whole blood. This chain links TRBV6-1 with TRBJ2-1, with a possible D match to TRBD2 (5 bases). This receptor was taken from an adult who was a healthcare worker with PCR-confirmed SARS-CoV-2 infection or an uninfected control (not recorded which). The CDR3 coding sequence is TGTGCCAGCAGTTCGGAACCGGGGAGAAGAAGCGATGAGCAGTTCTTC. This sequence encodes CASSSEPGRRSDEQFF.